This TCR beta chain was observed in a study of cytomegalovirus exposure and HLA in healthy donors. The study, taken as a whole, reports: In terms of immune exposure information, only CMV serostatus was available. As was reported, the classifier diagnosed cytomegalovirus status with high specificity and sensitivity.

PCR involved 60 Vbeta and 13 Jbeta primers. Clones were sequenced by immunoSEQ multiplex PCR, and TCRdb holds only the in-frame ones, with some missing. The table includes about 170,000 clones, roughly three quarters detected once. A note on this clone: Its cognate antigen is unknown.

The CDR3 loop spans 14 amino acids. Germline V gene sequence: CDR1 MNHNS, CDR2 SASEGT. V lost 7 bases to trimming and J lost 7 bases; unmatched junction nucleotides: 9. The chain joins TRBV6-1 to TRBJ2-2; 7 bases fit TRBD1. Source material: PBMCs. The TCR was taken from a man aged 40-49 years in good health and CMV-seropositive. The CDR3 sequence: CASTLTGKGGELFF. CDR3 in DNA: TGTGCCAGCACCTTGACAGGGAAGGGCGGGGAGCTGTTTTTT.